These 6 T cell receptor beta chains share one sample of origin, sequenced in a study of T cells after yellow fever vaccination. One entry per CDR3 protein, called by TCRdb with MiXCR from the 5' RACE reads. The sample contains hundreds of thousands of distinct CDR3 sequences, roughly 17% of which appear only once. The sequenced sample was PBMCs, obtained 4 to 6 days after the first yellow fever vaccination. The receptor source for this set is a man aged 18 to 30 who received the YFV17D yellow fever vaccine.

This clonotype was observed a handful of times. This chain uses TRBV15 with TRBJ2-6; 10 bases are shared with TRBD1. Germline CDR1 reads LNHNV; CDR2 reads YYDKDF (reference sequence). The V gene end was trimmed by 2 bases and the J gene end by 0 bases; junction bases not matched to a gene: 7. The CDR3 length is 19 residues. The CDR3 spells CATSRPGQGGHSGANVLTF. The DNA of the CDR3 is TGTGCCACCAGCAGACCCGGACAGGGGGGTCACTCTGGGGCCAACGTCCTGACTTTC.

The CDR3 nucleotides read TGTGCCAGCAGTTTAACGCCAGGCACTGAAGCTTTCTTT. As protein: CASSLTPGTEAFF. The chain is built from TRBV12-3 or TRBV12-4 and TRBJ1-1; D is uncertain. V shed 2 bases and J shed 4 bases, with 8 bases lying between them. CDR3 length: 13 amino acids.

This chain joins TRBV7-3 and TRBJ2-2; TRBD2 matches at 7 bases. The V and J ends lost 4 bases and 2 bases, in that order; junction bases with no gene match: 7. The germline gives CDR1 SGHTA, CDR2 FQGTGA. The CDR3 contains 16 residues. The CDR3 spells CASSSQAGLNTGELFF. The CDR3, as DNA: TGTGCCAGCAGCTCCCAAGCGGGACTTAACACCGGGGAGCTGTTTTTT.

The DNA for the CDR3 is TGCAGCGTTGAGAGGACCAACTCTGGAAACACCATATATTTT. This translates into CSVERTNSGNTIYF. V gene TRBV29-1 combines with J gene TRBJ1-3; D is unclear. CDR3 length: 14 residues. The germline V and J ends were trimmed by 3 bases and 0 bases, with 9 bases remaining between them. In germline, CDR1 is SQVTM, CDR2 ANQGSEA. Together with reference TRBV29-1 and TRBJ1-3, the CDR3 gives the full variable domain: SAVISQKPSRDICQRGTSLTIQCQVDSQVTMMFWYRQQPGQSLTLIATANQGSEATYESGFVIDKFPISRPNLTFSTLTVSNMSPEDSSIYLCSVERTNSGNTIYFGEGSWLTVV.

This clonotype was seen more than once but under ten times. This chain connects TRBV4-3 to TRBJ2-2, with 8 nucleotides matching TRBD1. The CDR3 runs to 16 residues. Germline loops: CDR1 LGHNA, CDR2 YSLEER. Trimming took 0 bases from V and 6 from J; bases not matched to a gene: 6. DNA for the CDR3: TGCGCCAGCAGCCAAGACAGGAACAGGGGGTCCGGGGAGCTGTTTTTT. It codes for CASSQDRNRGSGELFF.

This sequence joins TRBV24-1 and TRBJ2-5; 10 nucleotides agree with TRBD1. V was clipped by 4 bases and J by 4 bases; unmatched bases: 11. The CDR3 is made up of 17 amino acids. Germline-derived CDR1 and CDR2 are KGHDR and SFDVKD. The DNA for the CDR3 is TGTGCCACCAGTGACCACCGGGACAGGGGATTGCGAGAGACCCAGTACTTC. As protein: CATSDHRDRGLRETQYF.